The T cell receptor (beta chain) under discussion was sequenced for a study of T cell repertoires in cytomegalovirus infection (dated by TCRdb to the late 2010s). About the study as a whole: Because public TCR beta signatures pointed to carriage of CMV infection together with the matching HLA type, the HLA type of each donor mattered for the analysis.

The paper as a whole reports these results and caveats: In both this cohort and an independent roughly 330-donor cohort, the cumulative frequency of public TCR beta family members distinguished carriers of CMV infection plus the relevant HLA type. The ex vivo response was dominated by HLA-C-restricted CMV-specific TCR beta clonotypes, which also provided the single most frequent clonotype in two of eight donors.

The sequencing machine was an Illumina HiSeq 1500. TCRdb took the public reads, trimmed them with fastp at Q25, ran MiXCR for clone calling and kept in-frame beta chains. Every CDR3 protein is listed once, alongside the most common genes and DNA of its rows. This sample holds roughly 310,000 distinct CDR3 sequences; 17% were observed only once. Approximately 12% of the sample is taken by the ten largest. As regards this clonotype: The specificity of this receptor is unknown. Per-base qualities were not stored, and no clone one base away is much larger.

A distance of 5 bases separates the germline ends of V and J, which lose 4 bases and 4 bases respectively. Reading the germline V gene (reference sequence) gives CDR1 DFQATT and CDR2 SNEGSKA. The CDR3, cysteine through phenylalanine, is 11 amino acids long. Only the CDR3 DNA stays, 33 bases, in frame from base 1. This clonotype was sampled from a human donor in good health (CMV status not recorded). Some clones in this sample may be carry-over from other donors' samples. Rearrangement joined TRBV20-1 to TRBJ2-1; there is no confident call for the D gene. The sample taken for sequencing was PBMCs. The CDR3 sequence is CSAKQYNEQFF. The DNA reads as follows: TGCAGTGCTAAACAGTACAATGAGCAGTTCTTC.